The 24 T cell receptor beta chains below come from one sample, sequenced in a study of blood T cell repertoires in COVID-19. Sequenced by immunoSEQ multiplex PCR; TCRdb stores in-frame clones only, minus some. The data show roughly 180,000 clones, around 85% seen once. Material: PBMCs or T cells enriched from blood (not recorded which). Receptors originate from a woman between 40 and 55 years old with acute COVID-19.

The chain couples TRBV28 to TRBJ1-5; D remains unclear. Germline CDR1 MDHEN, CDR2 SYDVKM. Trimming took 2 bases from V and 0 from J, leaving 8 bases between them. This CDR3 has 15 residues. The CDR3 sequence: CASSLQIYSNQPQHF. CDR3 DNA: TGTGCCAGCAGTTTACAGATATATAGCAATCAGCCCCAGCATTTT.

J is TRBJ2-3 and V is TRBV3-1 (or the pseudogene TRBV3-2); 9 nucleotides align to TRBD1. V shed 0 bases and J 4 bases; nucleotides not matched to a gene: 5. Germline-derived CDR1 and CDR2 are LGHDT and YNNKEL (reference sequence). The CDR3 totals 16 residues. Written as DNA, the CDR3 is TGTGCCAGCAGCCAAGATAACAGGGGGCAAGCAGATACGCAGTATTTT. Translated: CASSQDNRGQADTQYF.

This clone has only a few counts. This chain joins TRBV5-1 and TRBJ1-6; D is unresolved. The CDR3 is made up of 14 amino acids. V shed 3 bases and J shed 9 bases, with 13 bases lying between them. Germline V gene lookup returns CDR1 SGHRS and CDR2 YFSETQ. CDR3 sequence reads: CASSSTLGGSPLHF. The DNA of the CDR3 is TGCGCCAGCAGCTCTACCCTGGGAGGTTCACCCCTCCACTTT. Looking up the rest from reference TRBV5-1 and TRBJ1-6 gives the full variable domain: KAGVTQTPRYLIKTRGQQVTLSCSPISGHRSVSWYQQTPGQGLQFLFEYFSETQRNKGNFPGRFSGRQFSNSRSEMNVSTLELGDSALYLCASSSTLGGSPLHFGNGTRLTVT.

This rearrangement joins TRBV9 to TRBJ2-1; weak D call: TRBD2 (6 bases). Trimming shortened V by 1 base and J by 4 bases, and 12 bases separated the two germline ends. CDR1 and CDR2 from the germline V gene are SGDLS and YYNGEE. This CDR3 is 15 amino acids long. The CDR3 DNA sequence: TGTGCCAGCAGCGTAACCGGGACTTTTTACAATGAGCAGTTCTTC. Translation: CASSVTGTFYNEQFF.

The V gene is TRBV30, the J gene TRBJ2-2; TRBD2 matches 8 bases. The CDR3 loop spans 14 amino acids. With 3 bases clipped from V and 4 bases from J, the junction kept 4 bases outside the gene matches. The V gene's germline CDR1 is GTSNPN and CDR2 SVGIG (reference sequence). The CDR3 DNA is TGTGCCTGGAGAACGGGAGGGGGCACCGGGGAGCTGTTTTTT. Translated: CAWRTGGGTGELFF.

The genes are TRBV28 and TRBJ2-7, with 9 positions matching TRBD2. The CDR3 is 15 amino acids. Germline CDR1 and CDR2: MDHEN and SYDVKM. V gave up 6 bases and J gave up 4 bases; unmatched junction bases: 10. CDR3 sequence reads: CASSSPSGVRYEQYV. In nucleotides, the CDR3 is TGTGCCAGCAGCTCTCCTAGCGGGGTAAGGTACGAGCAGTACGTC.

The V and J genes are TRBV19 and TRBJ2-4; 10 bases are shared with TRBD1. Per the germline V gene, CDR1 is LNHDA and CDR2 is SQIVND (reference sequence). The CDR3 length is 16 residues. V trimming: 5 bases; J trimming: 7 bases; junction bases outside the gene matches: 11. Here the CDR3 DNA reads TGTGCCAGTAGTGATCCGGGACAGGGGTATGGGAACATTCAGTACTTC. Its translation is CASSDPGQGYGNIQYF.

The V gene is TRBV4-1, the J gene TRBJ1-2; maybe TRBD1 (5 bases). Per the germline V gene, CDR1 is MGHRA and CDR2 is YSYEKL. CDR3 length equals 15 residues. V was trimmed by 0 bases and J by 4 bases, leaving 12 bases between them. The CDR3 nucleotides read TGCGCCAGCAGCCAAGATCGGGTGGGACTCTATGGCTACACCTTC. Translated: CASSQDRVGLYGYTF.

The rearrangement joins TRBV5-6 to TRBJ2-3, with a tentative D call TRBD2 (5 bases). Germline V gene lookup returns CDR1 SGHDT and CDR2 YYEEEE. The CDR3 extends over 14 amino acids. Trimming left V 0 bases short and J 4 bases short, with 9 bases between. CDR3 DNA sequence: TGTGCCAGCAGCTTGGCCGGGGTCGCAGATACGCAGTATTTT. Amino acids: CASSLAGVADTQYF.

In its sample, this clone was seen once. The J gene is TRBJ2-7, the V gene TRBV2, with 8 bases aligning to TRBD2. V shed 8 bases, J shed 8 bases, and the junction held 14 bases outside the gene matches. The CDR3 covers 14 residues. Germline V gene sequence: CDR1 SNHLY, CDR2 FYNNEI. The CDR3 sequence is CASLSSGFYFKQYV. In nucleotides, the CDR3 is TGTGCCAGCCTATCTAGCGGGTTTTACTTCAAGCAGTACGTC.

This sequence joins TRBV7-9 and TRBJ1-4, with 7 bases fitting TRBD1. CDR3 length: 16 residues. Germline V gene sequence: CDR1 SEHNR, CDR2 FQNEAQ (reference sequence). Unmatched junction bases numbered 10, after V lost 4 bases and J lost 5 bases. The CDR3 reads CASSSRQGALNEKLFF. The CDR3 nucleotides read TGTGCCAGCAGCTCGCGACAGGGAGCCCTAAATGAAAAACTGTTTTTT.

V is TRBV11-2 and J is TRBJ2-1; no definite D call. The CDR3 has 19 amino acids. V was trimmed by 5 bases and J by 0 bases, leaving 23 bases between them. In germline, CDR1 is SGHAT, CDR2 FQNNGV. The CDR3 loop reads CASSTIILSPLNSYNEQFF. DNA for the CDR3: TGTGCCAGCAGCACTATTATCCTGAGCCCGCTTAACTCCTACAATGAGCAGTTCTTC. The full variable domain, completed using reference TRBV11-2 and TRBJ2-1, is EAGVAQSPRYKIIEKRQSVAFWCNPISGHATLYWYQQILGQGPKLLIQFQNNGVVDDSQLPKDRFSAERLKGVDSTLKIQPAKLEDSAVYLCASSTIILSPLNSYNEQFFGPGTRLTVL.

CDR3 nucleotides: TGTGCCAGCAGCTTGGGACAGGGACCCACAGATACGCAGTATTTT. Translated: CASSLGQGPTDTQYF. This rearrangement joins TRBV7-8 to TRBJ2-3, with TRBD1 matching 9 bases. After removal of 3 bases from V and 2 bases from J, the junction contained 3 bases not matched to a gene. Germline V gives CDR1 SGHVS, CDR2 FQNEAQ. This CDR3 contains 15 residues. Drawing the rest from reference TRBV7-8 and TRBJ2-3, the complete variable domain is GAGVSQSPRYKVAKRGQDVALRCDPISGHVSLFWYQQALGQGPEFLTYFQNEAQLDKSGLPSDRFFAERPEGSVSTLKIQRTQQEDSAVYLCASSLGQGPTDTQYFGPGTRLTVL.

V usage is TRBV19 and J usage is TRBJ1-5; TRBD1 might be the D (6 bases). Trimming pared 5 bases from V and 0 bases from J, leaving 11 bases between. Germline V gene lookup returns CDR1 LNHDA and CDR2 SQIVND (reference sequence). This CDR3 spans 15 amino acids. The CDR3 DNA follows: TGTGCCAGTAGTTTCCGGGGGGCTAGCAATCAGCCCCAGCATTTT. It codes for CASSFRGASNQPQHF.

The V gene is TRBV19, the J gene TRBJ2-1, with 10 bases fitting TRBD2. V was pared by 5 bases and J by 5 bases, with 9 bases of the junction left unmatched. The CDR3 spans 16 residues. CDR1 is LNHDA, CDR2 SQIVND, per germline (reference sequence). The CDR3 loop reads CASSLAGGVGDNEQFF. The CDR3 DNA follows: TGTGCCAGTAGTTTAGCGGGAGGCGTCGGAGACAATGAGCAGTTCTTC.

A few counts support this clone. The junction shows a germline mismatch at one end, possibly a read error. The rearrangement uses TRBV7-7 and TRBJ2-5; the D gene is possibly TRBD1 (5 bases). This CDR3 contains 14 residues. CDR1 is SSHAT and CDR2 is FNYEAQ in the germline V gene (reference sequence). The chain's CDR3 is CASSPWGVQETQYF. The CDR3 DNA reads TGTGCTAGCAGCCCATGGGGCGTGCAAGAGACCCAGTACTTC.

This chain links TRBV7-3 with TRBJ2-1, with 11 bases that match TRBD2. From germline, CDR1 is SGHTA and CDR2 FQGTGA. With V trimmed by 5 bases and J by 3 bases, 3 bases remained unmatched. This CDR3 region has 15 residues. The CDR3 DNA reads as TGTGCCAGCAGCCCAGGACTAGCGGGCTACAATGAGCAGTTCTTC. Its protein is CASSPGLAGYNEQFF.

The chain carries TRBV24-1 and TRBJ1-1, with D possibly matching TRBD1 (6 bases). CDR1 KGHDR and CDR2 SFDVKD come from the germline V gene. This CDR3 comprises 13 residues. V was shortened by 5 bases and J by 6 bases, with 12 bases between the two germline ends. CDR3 DNA sequence: TGTGCCACCAGTGGAGGGGGGGACCCTGAAGCTTTCTTT. It is translated as CATSGGGDPEAFF.

The rearrangement links TRBV5-6 to TRBJ2-3; D is unresolved. CDR1 SGHDT and CDR2 YYEEEE come from the germline V gene. The CDR3 sequence is 15 residues long. The V end lost 4 bases, the J end lost 0 bases, and 12 bases lay between the germline ends. The CDR3 protein is CASSLTLTSTDTQYF. CDR3 nucleotides: TGTGCCAGCAGCCTGACTCTCACTAGCACAGATACGCAGTATTTT.

The chain has TRBV6-6 and TRBJ1-2; no clear D gene. This CDR3 is built from 13 residues. Trimming removed 6 bases at V and 4 bases at J, with 12 bases between. The germline gives CDR1 MNHNY, CDR2 SVGAGI (reference sequence). The CDR3 here is CASSLLSGYGYTF. CDR3 bases: TGTGCCAGCAGCCTCCTTTCGGGCTATGGCTACACCTTC.

This rearrangement joins TRBV5-1 to TRBJ2-3; D might be TRBD1 (6 bases). In germline, CDR1 is SGHRS, CDR2 YFSETQ. The CDR3 consists of 15 residues. Deletions cut 4 bases from V and 3 bases from J, with 15 bases between. As DNA, the CDR3 is TGCGCCAGCAGCCCAGGCAGGGGATCAACAGATACGCAGTATTTT. It translates to CASSPGRGSTDTQYF.

Points on this clone: Other DNA sequences in this specimen translate into the identical CDR3. CDR3 nucleotides: TGTGCCAGCAGCGCCGGACTAGCGGGAGAGACCTACAATGAGCAGTTCTTC. Translating it yields CASSAGLAGETYNEQFF. The J gene is TRBJ2-1, the V gene TRBV9; 13 bases map to TRBD2. Per the germline V gene, CDR1 is SGDLS and CDR2 is YYNGEE. CDR3 length: 17 amino acids. V shed 3 bases, J shed 2 bases, and the junction held 5 bases outside the gene matches. The variable domain in full, completed from reference TRBV9 and TRBJ2-1, reads DSGVTQTPKHLITATGQRVTLRCSPRSGDLSVYWYQQSLDQGLQFLIQYYNGEERAKGNILERFSAQQFPDLHSELNLSSLELGDSALYFCASSAGLAGETYNEQFFGPGTRLTVL.

The chain uses TRBV30 and TRBJ2-2; TRBD2 aligns across 7 bases. Germline loops: CDR1 GTSNPN, CDR2 SVGIG (reference sequence). The CDR3 covers 13 residues. CDR3 residues: CASGGPNTGELFF. The CDR3 bases are TGTGCATCGGGGGGACCAAACACCGGGGAGCTGTTTTTT.

V and J are TRBV2 and TRBJ1-1, with D unresolved. V was cut by 6 bases and J by 4 bases, with 12 bases left in between. CDR3 size: 13 residues. CDR1 SNHLY and CDR2 FYNNEI come from the germline V gene. This chain's CDR3 is CASSPLAGTEAFF. CDR3 nucleotide sequence: TGTGCCAGCAGCCCTCTTGCGGGCACTGAAGCTTTCTTT.